The 7 T cell receptor beta chains listed next were all sequenced from one sample in a study. TCRdb fed the RT-PCR reads into MiXCR, producing one record per CDR3 protein. Of about 680,000 distinct CDR3 sequences in the sample, more than 13% were seen once. The sample was memory CD4+ T cells from blood. These receptors all stem from a female donor in good health, serving as a healthy control.

The V and J genes are TRBV24-1 and TRBJ1-2; D perhaps matches TRBD1 (6 bases). Germline V gene sequence: CDR1 KGHDR, CDR2 SFDVKD. The CDR3 loop spans 14 amino acids. V was clipped by 3 bases and J by 6 bases, with 13 bases between them. In DNA form, the CDR3 reads TGTGCCACCAGTGATCTTGACAGGACTAATGGCTACACCTTC. It codes for CATSDLDRTNGYTF.

The genes are TRBV6-2 or TRBV6-3 and TRBJ1-1; no clear D. V lost 8 bases and J 11 bases, leaving 15 bases between the germline ends. Germline loops: CDR1 MNHEY, CDR2 SVGEGT. The CDR3 contains 11 residues. CDR3 in DNA: TGTGCCAGCGGATTCGGAGGGCAGGCTTTCTTT. Encoded protein: CASGFGGQAFF.

The V gene is TRBV5-8, the J gene TRBJ2-1, with D perhaps TRBD1 (5 bases). Germline V lookup: CDR1 SGHTS, CDR2 YDEGEE. CDR3 length: 13 amino acids. V shed 3 bases and J shed 13 bases, with 17 bases lying between them. CDR3 protein: CASSSGVGPSQFF. In DNA form, the CDR3 reads TGTGCCAGCAGCTCCGGAGTGGGGCCTTCACAGTTCTTC.

The chain combines TRBV20-1 with TRBJ2-1; 10 nucleotides align to TRBD2. V lost 3 bases, J lost 5 bases, and 10 bases stayed unmatched. Germline lookup yields CDR1 DFQATT and CDR2 SNEGSKA (reference sequence). CDR3 length: 16 residues. CDR3 region: CSASISGRALDNEQFF. In DNA form, the CDR3 reads TGCAGTGCTAGTATCAGCGGGAGGGCCCTCGACAATGAGCAGTTCTTC.

The chain is built from TRBV30 and TRBJ2-3; TRBD2 matches at 13 bases. J was trimmed by 3 bases and V by 2 bases; bases with no gene match: 11. This CDR3 spans 18 amino acids. In germline, CDR1 is GTSNPN, CDR2 SVGIG (reference sequence). For the CDR3, the DNA is TGTGCCTGGAGTCGTGGACTAGCGGGAGAAGGTGTGACAGATACGCAGTATTTT. Amino acids: CAWSRGLAGEGVTDTQYF.

This clonotype was seen at least ten times. The rearrangement links TRBV20-1 to TRBJ2-1; 9 bases agree with TRBD2. Germline trimming cut 5 bases from V and 4 bases from J; bases unmatched to any gene: 9. The CDR3 length is 15 residues. Germline V gives CDR1 DFQATT, CDR2 SNEGSKA (reference sequence). The CDR3 region has the DNA TGCAGTGCTGCGGGAGCGGGGGGCCGTTACAATGAGCAGTTCTTC. Translation gives CSAAGAGGRYNEQFF.

The V call is TRBV27, the J call TRBJ2-7, with D possibly called TRBD1 or TRBD2 (7 bases each). This CDR3 comprises 16 residues. Trimming removed 9 bases from V and 2 bases from J, with 23 bases in between. Germline CDR1 and CDR2: MNHEY and SMNVEV (reference sequence). The CDR3 loop reads CASSLRGAGGAYEQYF. DNA of the CDR3: TGTGCCAGTTCCCTCCGAGGTGCAGGGGGGGCCTACGAGCAGTACTTC.